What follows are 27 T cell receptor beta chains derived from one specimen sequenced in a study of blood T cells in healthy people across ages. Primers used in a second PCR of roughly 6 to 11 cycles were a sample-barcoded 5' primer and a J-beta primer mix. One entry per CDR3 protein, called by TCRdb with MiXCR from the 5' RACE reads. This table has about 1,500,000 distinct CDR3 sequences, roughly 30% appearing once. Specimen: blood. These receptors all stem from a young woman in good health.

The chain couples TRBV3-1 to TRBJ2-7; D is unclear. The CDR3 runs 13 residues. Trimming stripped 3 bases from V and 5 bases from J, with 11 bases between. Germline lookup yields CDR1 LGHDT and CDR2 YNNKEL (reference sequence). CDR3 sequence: CASSHTTRHEQYF. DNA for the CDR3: TGTGCCAGCAGCCACACAACAAGGCACGAGCAGTACTTC.

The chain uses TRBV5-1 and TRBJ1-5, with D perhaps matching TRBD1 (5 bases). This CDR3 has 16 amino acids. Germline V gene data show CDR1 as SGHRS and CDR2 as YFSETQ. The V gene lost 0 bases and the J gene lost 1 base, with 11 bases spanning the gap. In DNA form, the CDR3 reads TGCGCCAGCAGCTTGGCGACAGCTCACAGCAATCAGCCCCAGCATTTT. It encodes CASSLATAHSNQPQHF. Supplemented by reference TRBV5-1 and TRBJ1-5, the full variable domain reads KAGVTQTPRYLIKTRGQQVTLSCSPISGHRSVSWYQQTPGQGLQFLFEYFSETQRNKGNFPGRFSGRQFSNSRSEMNVSTLELGDSALYLCASSLATAHSNQPQHFGDGTRLSIL.

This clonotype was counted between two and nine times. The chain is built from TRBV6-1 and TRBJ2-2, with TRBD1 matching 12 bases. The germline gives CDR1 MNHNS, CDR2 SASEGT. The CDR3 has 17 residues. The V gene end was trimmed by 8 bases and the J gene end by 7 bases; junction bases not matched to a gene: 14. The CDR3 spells CASRLNPGQGAGGELFF. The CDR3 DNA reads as TGTGCCAGCCGATTAAACCCGGGACAGGGGGCAGGCGGGGAGCTGTTTTTT.

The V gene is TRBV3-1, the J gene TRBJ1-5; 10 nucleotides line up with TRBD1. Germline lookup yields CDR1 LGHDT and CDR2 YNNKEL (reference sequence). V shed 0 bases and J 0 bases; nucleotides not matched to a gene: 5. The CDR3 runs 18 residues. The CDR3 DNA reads TGTGCCAGCAGCCAAGAAGGACAGGGGGGGTATAGCAATCAGCCCCAGCATTTT. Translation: CASSQEGQGGYSNQPQHF.

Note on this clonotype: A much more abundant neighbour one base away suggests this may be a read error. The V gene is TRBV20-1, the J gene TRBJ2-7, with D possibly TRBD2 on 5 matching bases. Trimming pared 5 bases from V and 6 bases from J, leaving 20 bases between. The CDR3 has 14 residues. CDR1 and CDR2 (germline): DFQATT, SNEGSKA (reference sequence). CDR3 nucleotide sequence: TGCAGTGCTTTCGCCGTGAACCCGGGGTTCGAGCAGTACTTC. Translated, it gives CSAFAVNPGFEQYF.

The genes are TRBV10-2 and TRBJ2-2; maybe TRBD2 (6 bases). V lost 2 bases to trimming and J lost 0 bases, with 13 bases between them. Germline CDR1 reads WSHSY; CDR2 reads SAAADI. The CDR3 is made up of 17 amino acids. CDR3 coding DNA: TGCGCCAGCAGTGAGCCGCCGGGAGTCCCGAACACCGGGGAGCTGTTTTTT. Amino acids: CASSEPPGVPNTGELFF.

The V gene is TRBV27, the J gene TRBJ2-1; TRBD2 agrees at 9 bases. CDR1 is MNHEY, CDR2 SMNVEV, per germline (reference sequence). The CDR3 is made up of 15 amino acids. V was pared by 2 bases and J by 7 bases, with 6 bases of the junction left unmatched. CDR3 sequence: CASSLRAGGINEQFF. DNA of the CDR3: TGTGCCAGCAGTTTAAGGGCGGGGGGGATTAATGAGCAGTTCTTC.

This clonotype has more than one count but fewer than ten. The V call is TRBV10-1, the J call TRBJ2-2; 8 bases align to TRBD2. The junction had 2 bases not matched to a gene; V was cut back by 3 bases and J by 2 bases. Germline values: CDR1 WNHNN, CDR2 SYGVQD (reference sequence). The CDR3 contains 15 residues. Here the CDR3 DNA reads TGCGCCAGCAGTGATAGCGGGGTTAACACCGGGGAGCTGTTTTTT. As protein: CASSDSGVNTGELFF.

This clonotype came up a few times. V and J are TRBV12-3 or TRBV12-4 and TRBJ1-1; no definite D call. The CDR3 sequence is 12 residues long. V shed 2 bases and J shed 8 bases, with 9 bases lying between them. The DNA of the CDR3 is TGTGCCAGCAGTTTAAATTCCCCGGAAGCTTTCTTT. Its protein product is CASSLNSPEAFF.

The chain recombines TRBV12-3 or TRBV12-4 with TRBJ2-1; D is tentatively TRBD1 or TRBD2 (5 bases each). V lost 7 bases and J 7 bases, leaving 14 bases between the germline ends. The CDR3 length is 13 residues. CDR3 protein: CASTYRGRNEQFF. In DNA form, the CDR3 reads TGTGCCAGCACATACCGGGGCCGGAATGAGCAGTTCTTC.

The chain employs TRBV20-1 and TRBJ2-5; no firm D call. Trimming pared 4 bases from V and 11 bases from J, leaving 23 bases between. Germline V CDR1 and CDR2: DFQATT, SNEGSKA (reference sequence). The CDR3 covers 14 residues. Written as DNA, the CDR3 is TGCAGTGCTACCATCGGTCTCCCACCCAATGAGCAGTACTTC. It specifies CSATIGLPPNEQYF.

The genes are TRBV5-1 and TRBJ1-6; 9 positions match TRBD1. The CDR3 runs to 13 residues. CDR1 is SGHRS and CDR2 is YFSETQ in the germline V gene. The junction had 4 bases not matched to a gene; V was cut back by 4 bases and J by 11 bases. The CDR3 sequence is CASSQTGGAPLHF. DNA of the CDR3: TGCGCCAGCAGCCAGACAGGGGGGGCACCCCTCCACTTT.

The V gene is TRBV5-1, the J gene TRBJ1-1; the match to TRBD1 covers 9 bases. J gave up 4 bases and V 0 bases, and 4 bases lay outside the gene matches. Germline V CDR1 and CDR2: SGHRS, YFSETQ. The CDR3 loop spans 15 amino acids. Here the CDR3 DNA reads TGCGCCAGCAGCTTGGGACGGGACAGGGTCACTGAAGCTTTCTTT. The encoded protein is CASSLGRDRVTEAFF.

The CDR3, as DNA: TGCAGTGCTAGACCGACTACGGGGGGGGAGACCCAGTACTTC. As protein: CSARPTTGGETQYF. This chain links TRBV20-1 with TRBJ2-5, with 8 bases fitting TRBD2. The CDR3 is 14 amino acids. V was pared by 2 bases and J by 5 bases, with 7 bases of the junction left unmatched. Germline V gene lookup returns CDR1 DFQATT and CDR2 SNEGSKA (reference sequence).

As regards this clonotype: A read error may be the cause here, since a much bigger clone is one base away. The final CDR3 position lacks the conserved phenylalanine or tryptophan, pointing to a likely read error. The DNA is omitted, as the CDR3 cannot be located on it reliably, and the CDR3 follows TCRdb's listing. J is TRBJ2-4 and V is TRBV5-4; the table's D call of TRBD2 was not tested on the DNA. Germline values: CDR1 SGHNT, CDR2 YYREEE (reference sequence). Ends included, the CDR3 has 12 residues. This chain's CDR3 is CASSIPGTSPYV.

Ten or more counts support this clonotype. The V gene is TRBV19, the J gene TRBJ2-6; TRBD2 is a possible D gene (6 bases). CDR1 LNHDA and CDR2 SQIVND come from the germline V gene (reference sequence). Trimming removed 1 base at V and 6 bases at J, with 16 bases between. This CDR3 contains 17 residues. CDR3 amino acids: CASSIVGLLIEANVLTF. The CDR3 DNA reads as TGTGCCAGTAGTATAGTGGGACTGCTGATCGAGGCCAACGTCCTGACTTTC.

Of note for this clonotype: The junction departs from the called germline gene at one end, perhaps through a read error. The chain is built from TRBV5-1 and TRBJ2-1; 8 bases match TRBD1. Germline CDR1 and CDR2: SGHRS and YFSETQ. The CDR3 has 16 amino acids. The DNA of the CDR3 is TGCGCCAGCAGCCAGCGACCGGGACAGGCCTACAATGAACAGTTCTTC. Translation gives CASSQRPGQAYNEQFF.

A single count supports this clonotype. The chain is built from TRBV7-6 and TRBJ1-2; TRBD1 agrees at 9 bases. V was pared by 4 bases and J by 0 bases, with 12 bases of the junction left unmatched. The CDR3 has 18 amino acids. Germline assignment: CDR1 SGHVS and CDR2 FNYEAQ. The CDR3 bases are TGTGCCAGCAGCTCCCCCCGGGACAGGGATCTAGCTAACTATGGCTACACCTTC. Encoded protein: CASSSPRDRDLANYGYTF.

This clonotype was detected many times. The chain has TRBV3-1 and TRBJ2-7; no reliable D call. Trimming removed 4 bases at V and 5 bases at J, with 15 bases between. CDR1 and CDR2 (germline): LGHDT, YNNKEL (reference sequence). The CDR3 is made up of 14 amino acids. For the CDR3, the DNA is TGTGCCAGCAGCCCCGTCTCAAGGATCCACGAGCAGTACTTC. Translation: CASSPVSRIHEQYF.

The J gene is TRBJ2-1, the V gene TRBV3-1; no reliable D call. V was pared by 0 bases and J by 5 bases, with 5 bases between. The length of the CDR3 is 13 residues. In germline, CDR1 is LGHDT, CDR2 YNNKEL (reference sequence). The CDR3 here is CASSQEGNNEQFF. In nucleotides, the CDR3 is TGTGCCAGCAGCCAAGAAGGTAACAATGAGCAGTTCTTC.

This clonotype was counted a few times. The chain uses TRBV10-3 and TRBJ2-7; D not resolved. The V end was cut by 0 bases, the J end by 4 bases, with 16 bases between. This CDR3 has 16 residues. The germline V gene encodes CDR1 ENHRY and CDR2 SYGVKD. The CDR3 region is CAISESLPTTRYEQYF. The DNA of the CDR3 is TGTGCCATCAGTGAGTCGTTGCCAACCACCAGGTACGAGCAGTACTTC.

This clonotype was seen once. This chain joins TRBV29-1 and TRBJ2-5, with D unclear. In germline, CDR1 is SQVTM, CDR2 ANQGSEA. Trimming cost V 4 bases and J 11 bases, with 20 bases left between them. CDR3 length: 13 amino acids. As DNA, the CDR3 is TGCAGCGTTGTGGAGCCACTGAACAATGAGCAGTACTTC. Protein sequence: CSVVEPLNNEQYF.

The CDR3, as DNA: TGTGCCAGCAGCTCACTTCATGGAGGCTACACCTTC. It is translated as CASSSLHGGYTF. J is TRBJ1-2 and V is TRBV7-9, with unresolved D. V dropped 4 bases and J dropped 8 bases, with 11 bases sitting between them. The germline V gene has CDR1 SEHNR and CDR2 FQNEAQ (reference sequence). This CDR3 is built from 12 residues.

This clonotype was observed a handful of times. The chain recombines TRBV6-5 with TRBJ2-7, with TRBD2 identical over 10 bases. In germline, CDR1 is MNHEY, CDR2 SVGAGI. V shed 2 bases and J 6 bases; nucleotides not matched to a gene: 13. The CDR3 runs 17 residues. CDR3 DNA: TGTGCCAGCAGTTACGAGACCCCTCCTAGCGGGAGAAGCGAGCAGTACTTC. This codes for CASSYETPPSGRSEQYF.

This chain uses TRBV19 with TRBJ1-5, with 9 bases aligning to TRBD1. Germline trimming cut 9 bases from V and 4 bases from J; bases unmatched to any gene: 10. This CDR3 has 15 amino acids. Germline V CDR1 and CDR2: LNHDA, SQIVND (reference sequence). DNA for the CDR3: TGTGCCAGCCGACCTAGACAGGGGGAAAATCAGCCCCAGCATTTT. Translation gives CASRPRQGENQPQHF.

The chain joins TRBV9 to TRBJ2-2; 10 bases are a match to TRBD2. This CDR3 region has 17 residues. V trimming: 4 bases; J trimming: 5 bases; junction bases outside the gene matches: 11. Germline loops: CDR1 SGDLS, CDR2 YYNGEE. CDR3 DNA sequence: TGTGCCAGCAGCACCGATCAAGCGGGAGGGCCTACCGGGGAGCTGTTTTTT. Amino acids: CASSTDQAGGPTGELFF.

The CDR3 DNA follows: TGTGCCAGCAGCACGGTGGGGGGAATCACAGATACGCAGTATTTT. Its protein is CASSTVGGITDTQYF. The chain combines TRBV7-9 with TRBJ2-3, with D maybe TRBD2 (6 bases). The V end lost 5 bases, the J end lost 2 bases, and 14 bases lay between the germline ends. The CDR3 totals 15 residues. Germline V gene data show CDR1 as SEHNR and CDR2 as FQNEAQ (reference sequence).